This T cell receptor beta chain comes out of a study of T cells in Graves' hyperthyroidism and ophthalmopathy. Trimming removed 6 bases from V and 9 bases from J; junction bases left unmatched: 8. The germline gives CDR1 SGHDN, CDR2 FVKESK. This CDR3 comprises 14 residues. Regions amplified from RNA transcripts were the TCR beta CDR3 regions. TCR CDR3 regions were first amplified by RT-PCR with HTBI primers. TCRdb reprocessed the multiplex PCR reads with MiXCR, giving one entry per CDR3 protein. This table holds under 550,000 distinct CDR3 sequences, about 20% found once. Patients with uncontrolled infections, other autoimmune diseases, pregnancy or lactation were excluded. Cells are PBMCs isolated from roughly 10 ml of fresh blood. Broader study findings: Expanded thyroid clonotypes (above 0.001) were mostly also found in blood.

Note on this clonotype: As yet, its antigen is unknown.

The source material was blood. The chain links TRBV14 to TRBJ2-1, with TRBD1 matching 10 bases. This sequence was found in a man aged 35-49 years with Graves' ophthalmopathy. The CDR3 nucleotides read TGTGCCAGCAGGCGACAGGGGGCTTTTACTGAGCAGTTCTTC. Residues: CASRRQGAFTEQFF.